This T cell receptor beta chain was sequenced for a study of T cell clonotyping in hematopoietic cell transplantation. Study findings and constraints: Few recipient clonotypes overlapped donors; over 95% were de novo at given depth. Pathologically expanded recipient clonotypes increased progressively from day 30 to day 180 as diversity fell. Without cell sorting, CD4 versus CD8 contributions remain unresolved. Higher Inverse Simpson Index values in graft donor and pretransplant recipient predicted broader posttransplant TCR diversity.

In regard to this clone: Its antigen is still unknown.

The repertoire was sequenced with immunoSEQ multiplex PCR; TCRdb's copy has only in-frame clones and lacks some. The table shows under 6,000 clones, with around 95% occurring only once. Germline V lookup: CDR1 SGHKS, CDR2 YYEKEE (reference sequence). V was clipped by 0 bases and J by 0 bases, with 16 bases between them. This CDR3 is 18 amino acids long. Source: PBMCs, taken 180 days after allogeneic stem cell transplant. This receptor was identified in a male patient aged 55 to 69 who had an allogeneic stem cell transplant from a related donor, so the T cells may come from the graft donor. Some clones in this sample may be carry-over from other donors' samples. The chain joins TRBV5-5 to TRBJ1-5; D is perhaps TRBD1 (5 bases). For the CDR3, the DNA is TGTGCCAGCAGCTTGGTGCAGGGACGGTTTGGTAGCAATCAGCCCCAGCATTTT. Its protein is CASSLVQGRFGSNQPQHF.